What follows is one TCR beta chain and its context. No cognate antigen has been identified for it. Per-base qualities were not stored, and no clone one base away is much larger. The CDR3 contains 16 residues, cysteine and phenylalanine counted. Only CDR3 DNA is held: 48 bases, read in frame from base 1. The germline V gene gives CDR1 as LGHNA and CDR2 as YNFKEQ. Trimming at the junction amounts to 2 bases on V and 5 bases on J, and the germline ends lie 16 bases apart. This specimen comes from a study of blood T cell repertoires in COVID-19 (TCRdb year 2020). Describing the broader study: The collaborator samples originated in the United States, Italy and Spain and spanned the acute and convalescent phases of COVID-19. The prospective study material was composed of cDNA or gDNA derived from T cells, B-cell-depleted T cells, or PBMCs. Subjects who had been exposed to COVID-19, were actively infected with it, or had recovered from it provided the deeply sampled blood TCRbeta repertoires that made up the dataset. The repertoires were made available in a free public database intended to serve as a resource for research on the immune response to SARS-CoV-2. The samples were drawn from two sources: the first 160 participants of the ongoing ImmuneRACE study, and fewer than 1,500 subjects contributed by 6 global collaborators. A de-identified subject ID, COVID-19 status, age in years and sex were almost always included in the sample metadata. HLA class I and class II types, where available, came from metadata supplied by the sample provider rather than from assay-based typing.

Whole blood was collected in K2EDTA tubes by collaborating institutions according to the institutions' own protocols. For TCRbeta analysis, collaborator samples were shipped as frozen whole blood, as isolated PBMCs, or as DNA extracted from either sample type. The immunoSEQ Assay, a bias-controlled multiplex PCR, was used to amplify TCRbeta CDR3 regions from genomic DNA. The study's processing was this. Nucleated cell counts per sample were estimated from amplification of reference gene primers within the assay. To quantify the absolute abundance of each unique TCRbeta CDR3 rearrangement, sequence reads were collapsed and filtered. Productive Simpson clonality was computed per sample as the square root of Simpson's diversity index over productive rearrangements. TCRdb holds this immuneACCESS table with in-frame rearrangements only. Some clones are missing; in checked studies, unresolved V genes explain under half, and the rest has no known cause. V and J calls and clone size are as listed in that table; D and trimming were resolved from the DNA. The sample table shows roughly 60,000 clones, and 70% to 90% are seen once. The ten top clones hold approximately 11% of the sample.

Broader findings and caveats from the paper: The amount of clinical and demographic metadata varied by source and participant and was provided uncurated.

This receptor was identified in a human donor in a cohort sampled during active COVID-19. Sequencing was done on a sample of peripheral blood. Recombination connected TRBV4-2 to TRBJ2-1; TRBD2 might be the D gene, on 6 matching bases. The DNA is TGTGCCAGCAGCCAACCAGCGGGTTCAAGAGACAATGAGCAGTTCTTC. This codes for CASSQPAGSRDNEQFF.